The 30 T cell receptor beta chains given below trace back to one sample, sequenced in a study of cytotoxic CD8 clonotypes in ibrutinib-treated CLL. The data were produced by immunoSEQ multiplex PCR, yet TCRdb's version contains in-frame clones alone and is incomplete. The data contain fewer than 55,000 clones, around three fifths of them singletons. The sample was PBMCs, taken after 24 months of ibrutinib treatment. The receptor set was obtained from a human donor with chronic lymphocytic leukemia.

The V gene is TRBV2, the J gene TRBJ1-6; perhaps TRBD1 as D (5 bases). The CDR3 spans 13 residues. Trimming left V 8 bases short and J 5 bases short, with 10 bases between. CDR1 and CDR2 from the germline V gene are SNHLY and FYNNEI. The CDR3 loop is CASPLDNNSPLHF. In nucleotides, the CDR3 is TGTGCCAGCCCCCTGGACAATAATTCACCCCTCCACTTT.

With regard to this clone: This CDR3 fails to terminate in the conserved phenylalanine or tryptophan, so it likely reflects a read error. The DNA is left out, because the CDR3 cannot be placed on it with certainty; the CDR3 is given as TCRdb lists it. The rearrangement joins TRBV7-9 to TRBJ2-7; TRBD2, the table's D call, was not compared with the DNA. CDR1 SEHNR and CDR2 FQNEAQ come from the germline V gene (reference sequence). The CDR3 region is 10 residues in length, termini included. CDR3 region: CASSDPPGVL.

The CDR3 is CASSPLGGATDTQYF. CDR3 sequence (DNA): TGTGCCAGCAGCCCTCTGGGGGGGGCCACAGATACGCAGTATTTT. This rearrangement joins TRBV6-6 to TRBJ2-3, with a possible D match to TRBD2 (7 bases). Germline V gives CDR1 MNHNY, CDR2 SVGAGI (reference sequence). The ends were cut back, 6 bases at V and 2 bases at J, with 15 bases in the middle. CDR3 length: 15 residues.

V gene TRBV10-3 combines with J gene TRBJ2-1; 7 bases line up with TRBD1. The CDR3 is made up of 12 amino acids. Germline assignment: CDR1 ENHRY and CDR2 SYGVKD. V lost 4 bases and J lost 8; bases outside the gene matches: 2. The CDR3: CAISGTGDEQFF. For the CDR3, the DNA is TGTGCCATCAGTGGGACAGGAGATGAGCAGTTCTTC.

This clone was recorded once. This sequence joins TRBV23-1 and TRBJ2-5, with 7 bases matching TRBD2. TRBV23-1 is an ORF for which the function is uncertain. The CDR3 is 14 amino acids. Unmatched junction bases numbered 2, after V lost 0 bases and J lost 4 bases. DNA of the CDR3: TGCGCCAGCAGTCAATCCCCGGGAGGAGAGACCCAGTACTTC. Amino acids: CASSQSPGGETQYF.

This rearrangement joins TRBV9 to TRBJ2-3, with 8 nucleotides matching TRBD2. The CDR3 covers 16 residues. Losses at the gene ends were 4 bases for V and 1 base for J; bases not matched to a gene: 8. The germline gives CDR1 SGDLS, CDR2 YYNGEE. CDR3 DNA sequence: TGTGCCAGCAGCCCCGGAGCGGGGGCCCGCACAGATACGCAGTATTTT. It encodes CASSPGAGARTDTQYF.

The chain uses TRBV13 and TRBJ1-4; D gene ambiguous. The CDR3 consists of 14 residues. Trimming removed 5 bases at V and 8 bases at J, with 15 bases between. CDR1 is PRHDT and CDR2 is FYEKMQ in the germline V gene (reference sequence). This chain's CDR3 is CASSLRALGEKLFF. CDR3 sequence (DNA): TGTGCCAGCAGCCTCCGGGCCTTGGGAGAAAAACTGTTTTTT.

This clone came up a few times. The V and J genes are TRBV12-5 and TRBJ1-6; D is unresolved. The CDR3 has 14 amino acids. CDR1 is LGHNT and CDR2 is FRNRAP in the germline V gene. V lost 1 base and J 8 bases, leaving 9 bases between the germline ends. The CDR3 loop reads CASGLEGLDSPLHF. The CDR3 DNA reads as TGTGCTAGTGGTTTGGAGGGTTTGGATTCACCCCTCCACTTT.

The rearrangement joins TRBV21-1 to TRBJ2-3. TRBV21-1 is noted as a pseudogene. The CDR3 has 15 residues. The CDR3 loop reads CASSKRGPPTDTQYF. CDR3 in DNA: TGTGCCAGCAGCAAACGGGGGCCCCCCACAGATACGCAGTATTTT.

The rearrangement links TRBV19 to TRBJ1-1, with a tentative D call TRBD1 (5 bases). Germline loops: CDR1 LNHDA, CDR2 SQIVND (reference sequence). With 5 bases removed from V and 1 base from J, the gap between germline ends came to 14 bases. The CDR3 sequence is 15 residues long. CDR3 DNA: TGTGCCAGTAGTCTCTCAGGGCCGACGAACACTGAAGCTTTCTTT. It yields the protein CASSLSGPTNTEAFF.

This clone has only a few counts. The chain joins TRBV27 to TRBJ1-5; D gene unclear. Trimming took 1 base from V and 6 from J, leaving 16 bases between them. Germline-derived CDR1 and CDR2 are MNHEY and SMNVEV (reference sequence). This CDR3 region has 16 residues. For the CDR3, the DNA is TGTGCCAGCAGTTTATTAGCCGGCCTAAAAGGTCAGCCCCAGCATTTT. As protein: CASSLLAGLKGQPQHF.

The chain combines TRBV23-1 with TRBJ2-3; tentative D call: TRBD1 (6 bases). TRBV23-1 falls under the ORF class, with uncertain function. CDR3 size: 22 residues. Trimming took 1 base from V and 4 from J, leaving 33 bases between them. The CDR3, as DNA: TGCGCCAGCAGTCAATGCTACCCGGGACGGAGAATCCAGGGGCACCTCGCAGATACGCAGTATTTT. Protein product: CASSQCYPGRRIQGHLADTQYF.

The table lists this clone with a few counts. This rearrangement joins TRBV5-5 to TRBJ2-5; 7 bases agree with TRBD1. The CDR3 totals 14 residues. Germline loops: CDR1 SGHKS, CDR2 YYEKEE (reference sequence). Trimming removed 5 bases from V and 4 bases from J; junction bases left unmatched: 8. CDR3 nucleotide sequence: TGTGCCAGCAGGGCAACAGGGGTGGGAGAGACCCAGTACTTC. This codes for CASRATGVGETQYF. Variable domain in full (rest from reference TRBV5-5 and TRBJ2-5): DAGVTQSPTHLIKTRGQQVTLRCSPISGHKSVSWYQQVLGQGPQFIFQYYEKEERGRGNFPDRFSARQFPNYSSELNVNALLLGDSALYLCASRATGVGETQYFGPGTRLLVL.

This chain uses TRBV6-5 with TRBJ1-5; TRBD1 might be the D (6 bases). The CDR3 runs 14 residues. The germline V gene encodes CDR1 MNHEY and CDR2 SVGAGI. With 5 bases removed from V and 2 bases from J, the gap between germline ends came to 10 bases. The CDR3 region has the DNA TGTGCCAGCAGTCAGGGGTCTGGCAATCAGCCCCAGCATTTT. It codes for CASSQGSGNQPQHF.

The chain employs TRBV29-1 and TRBJ1-1, with D possibly matching TRBD1 (6 bases). V was trimmed by 2 bases and J by 8 bases, leaving 6 bases between them. This CDR3 has 10 residues. Germline V gene data show CDR1 as SQVTM and CDR2 as ANQGSEA. The CDR3 is CSVERGEAFF. The CDR3 DNA is TGCAGCGTTGAAAGGGGGGAAGCTTTCTTT.

The J gene is TRBJ2-7, the V gene TRBV15; 8 bases agree with TRBD2. The CDR3 runs to 15 residues. Germline values: CDR1 LNHNV, CDR2 YYDKDF (reference sequence). J lost 2 bases, V lost 1 base, and 4 bases had no gene match. The CDR3 is CATSRGGGGTYEQYF. CDR3 coding DNA: TGTGCCACCAGCAGAGGAGGCGGGGGGACCTACGAGCAGTACTTC.

There are a few counts of this clone. V usage is TRBV5-4 and J usage is TRBJ1-1; 7 positions match TRBD1. CDR3 length equals 14 residues. Germline loops: CDR1 SGHNT, CDR2 YYREEE (reference sequence). Losses at the gene ends were 4 bases for V and 3 bases for J; bases not matched to a gene: 6. DNA for the CDR3: TGTGCCAGCAGCCGAACAGGGGCGGACACTGAAGCTTTCTTT. Amino acids: CASSRTGADTEAFF.

This sequence joins TRBV6-5 and TRBJ1-2; maybe TRBD1 (5 bases). The CDR3 sequence is 11 residues long. Deletions cut 9 bases from V and 7 bases from J, with 12 bases between. Germline CDR1 MNHEY, CDR2 SVGAGI. This chain's CDR3 is CASRERGGYTF. The DNA for the CDR3 is TGTGCCAGTCGGGAAAGGGGTGGCTACACCTTC.

The rearrangement uses TRBV6-5 and TRBJ1-3; D remains unclear. Deletions cut 5 bases from V and 3 bases from J, with 8 bases between. The CDR3 length is 13 residues. The germline gives CDR1 MNHEY, CDR2 SVGAGI. The CDR3 region has the DNA TGTGCCAGCAGTCCCCTGGGTGGAAACACCATATATTTT. This encodes CASSPLGGNTIYF.

This chain connects TRBV5-1 to TRBJ2-7, with 11 positions matching TRBD2. With V trimmed by 6 bases and J by 1 base, 6 bases remained unmatched. CDR1 SGHRS and CDR2 YFSETQ come from the germline V gene. The length of the CDR3 is 15 residues. For the CDR3, the DNA is TGCGCCAGCAAAGTTAGCGGGGGGGATTCCTACGAGCAGTACTTC. It yields the protein CASKVSGGDSYEQYF.

This clone occurred a few times. This rearrangement joins TRBV7-2 to TRBJ2-5; TRBD1 matches at 8 bases. Trimming cost V 3 bases and J 4 bases; bases outside gene matches: 7. CDR1 and CDR2 (germline): SGHTA, FQGNSA. The CDR3 runs 15 residues. The CDR3 DNA follows: TGTGCCAGCAGCTTCCAGGGGGCAGGGGGAGAGACCCAGTACTTC. Its protein is CASSFQGAGGETQYF. The complete variable domain, with remaining parts taken from reference TRBV7-2 and TRBJ2-5, reads GAGVSQSPSNKVTEKGKDVELRCDPISGHTALYWYRQSLGQGLEFLIYFQGNSAPDKSGLPSDRFSAERTGGSVSTLTIQRTQQEDSAVYLCASSFQGAGGETQYFGPGTRLLVL.

The J gene is TRBJ1-6, the V gene TRBV27; TRBD1 matches 9 bases. The V gene's germline CDR1 is MNHEY and CDR2 SMNVEV (reference sequence). With 5 bases clipped from V and 3 bases from J, the junction kept 11 bases outside the gene matches. CDR3 size: 18 residues. Here the CDR3 reads CASSLYPPGQGYNSPLHF. The CDR3 nucleotides are TGTGCCAGCAGTCTCTACCCCCCGGGACAGGGCTATAATTCACCCCTCCACTTT.

The rearrangement joins TRBV6-1 to TRBJ2-4, with no clear D. The CDR3 runs to 13 residues. Trimming cost V 7 bases and J 8 bases, with 15 bases left between them. Per the germline V gene, CDR1 is MNHNS and CDR2 is SASEGT. CDR3 in amino acids: CASTNRVVDIQYF. CDR3 DNA sequence: TGTGCCAGCACGAACCGGGTGGTTGACATTCAGTACTTC.

This clone was seen more than once but under ten times. This rearrangement joins TRBV7-9 to TRBJ1-2; D is undetermined. V dropped 2 bases and J dropped 8 bases, with 27 bases sitting between them. Per the germline V gene, CDR1 is SEHNR and CDR2 is FQNEAQ (reference sequence). The CDR3 has 18 amino acids. The CDR3 DNA follows: TGTGCCAGCAGCTTAATTAGAGAGGTGCCCCGCAGGATGTACGGCTACACCTTC. This gives the protein CASSLIREVPRRMYGYTF. The whole variable domain, filled in from reference TRBV7-9 and TRBJ1-2, reads DTGVSQNPRHKITKRGQNVTFRCDPISEHNRLYWYRQTLGQGPEFLTYFQNEAQLEKSRLLSDRFSAERPKGSFSTLEIQRTEQGDSAMYLCASSLIREVPRRMYGYTFGSGTRLTVV.

The chain carries TRBV7-8 and TRBJ2-7, with D possibly being TRBD2 (5 bases). Deletions cut 6 bases from V and 0 bases from J, with 12 bases between. The CDR3 covers 14 residues. In germline, CDR1 is SGHVS, CDR2 FQNEAQ. Written as DNA, the CDR3 is TGTGCCAGCAGTCCGGACTGGGACTCCTACGAGCAGTACTTC. Translated, it gives CASSPDWDSYEQYF. The variable domain in full, with the rest retrieved from reference TRBV7-8 and TRBJ2-7, is GAGVSQSPRYKVAKRGQDVALRCDPISGHVSLFWYQQALGQGPEFLTYFQNEAQLDKSGLPSDRFFAERPEGSVSTLKIQRTQQEDSAVYLCASSPDWDSYEQYFGPGTRLTVT.

V is TRBV6-6 and J is TRBJ2-3; the match to TRBD2 covers 8 bases. The CDR3 extends over 15 amino acids. V dropped 5 bases and J dropped 5; count of bases not matched to a gene: 9. The germline V gene encodes CDR1 MNHNY and CDR2 SVGAGI (reference sequence). The CDR3 protein is CASSHLSGGLDTQYF. CDR3 bases: TGTGCCAGCAGTCACCTATCGGGGGGGCTAGATACGCAGTATTTT.

The chain carries TRBV9 and TRBJ2-2; TRBD2 matches 7 bases. Germline CDR1 SGDLS, CDR2 YYNGEE. The CDR3 spans 17 residues. V was pared by 1 base and J by 0 bases, with 6 bases of the junction left unmatched. CDR3 in amino acids: CASSVKSGATNTGELFF. CDR3 DNA sequence: TGTGCCAGCAGCGTAAAGAGCGGGGCCACGAACACCGGGGAGCTGTTTTTT.

There are many counts of this clone. The CDR3 DNA follows: TGTGCCAGCAGCCCGGGCCCTCAGCGGGTCTACACCTTC. This encodes CASSPGPQRVYTF. J is TRBJ1-2 and V is TRBV27; D ambiguous. The CDR3 loop spans 13 amino acids. CDR1 is MNHEY, CDR2 SMNVEV, per germline (reference sequence). The ends were cut back, 6 bases at V and 10 bases at J, with 18 bases in the middle.

The genes are TRBV7-8 and TRBJ2-6; D call uncertain. V shed 1 base and J shed 0 bases, with 10 bases lying between them. This CDR3 is built from 17 residues. Per germline, CDR1 SGHVS and CDR2 FQNEAQ. CDR3 nucleotide sequence: TGTGCCAGCAGCTTAGACAGTACACTCTCTGGGGCCAACGTCCTGACTTTC. Protein sequence: CASSLDSTLSGANVLTF. Supplemented by reference TRBV7-8 and TRBJ2-6, the full variable domain reads GAGVSQSPRYKVAKRGQDVALRCDPISGHVSLFWYQQALGQGPEFLTYFQNEAQLDKSGLPSDRFFAERPEGSVSTLKIQRTQQEDSAVYLCASSLDSTLSGANVLTFGAGSRLTVL.

DNA for the CDR3: TGCAGTGCAACAGGGCGGGATGAAGCTTTCTTT. This sequence encodes CSATGRDEAFF. The V call is TRBV20-1, the J call TRBJ1-1, with D tentatively TRBD1 (6 bases). The CDR3 loop spans 11 amino acids. Germline V gene sequence: CDR1 DFQATT, CDR2 SNEGSKA (reference sequence). Between the trimmed V and J ends, which lost 6 bases and 7 bases, there was a span of 12 bases.